Below are 25 T cell receptor beta chains sequenced from a single sample in a study of T cells in Graves' hyperthyroidism and ophthalmopathy. TCR beta CDR3 regions were amplified from RNA transcripts. First-round RT-PCR targeting the TCR CDR3 was performed with the HTBI primer set. MiXCR, run by TCRdb on the multiplex PCR reads, gives a single entry per CDR3 protein. This repertoire shows approximately 690,000 distinct CDR3 sequences, around 15% found once; its top ten account for around 12%. Sequencing was performed on blood. The receptors here all came from a woman between 45 and 65 years old with Graves' ophthalmopathy.

This clonotype was observed a few times. J is TRBJ2-7 and V is TRBV6-1, with 9 bases matching TRBD1. Germline CDR1 and CDR2: MNHNS and SASEGT. Germline trimming cut 4 bases from V and 6 bases from J; bases unmatched to any gene: 4. The CDR3 contains 13 residues. The CDR3 DNA reads TGTGCCAGCAGTGCATGGACAGGGGCCGAGCAGTACTTC. Amino acid sequence: CASSAWTGAEQYF.

Note on this clonotype: A read error may explain this, as a much larger clone is one base away. The chain recombines TRBV12-3 or TRBV12-4 with TRBJ2-1; 7 nucleotides match TRBD2. This CDR3 is built from 15 residues. The CDR3 protein is CASGGEGESYNERFF. CDR3 nucleotides: TGTGCCAGCGGGGGGGAGGGAGAATCCTACAATGAGCGGTTCTTC.

This chain uses TRBV5-6 with TRBJ2-7; D gene uncertain. The CDR3 is 14 residues long. With 0 bases removed from V and 3 bases from J, the gap between germline ends came to 10 bases. CDR1 SGHDT and CDR2 YYEEEE come from the germline V gene. This CDR3 is CASSLGVGNYEQYF. In nucleotides, the CDR3 is TGTGCCAGCAGCTTGGGAGTGGGAAACTACGAGCAGTACTTC.

About this clonotype itself: This may come from a read error, since a much larger clone is one base off. The V call is TRBV6-1, the J call TRBJ2-1; no definite D call. There are 15 residues in the CDR3. Germline values: CDR1 MNHNS, CDR2 SASEGT. The germline V and J ends were trimmed by 7 bases and 3 bases, with 16 bases remaining between them. CDR3 region: CASKTSVELYNEQFF. CDR3 coding DNA: TGTGCCAGCAAGACCTCCGTTGAACTCTACAATGAGCAGTTCTTC.

The chain recombines TRBV13 with TRBJ2-7; 12 bases fit TRBD2. There are 16 residues in the CDR3. Germline values: CDR1 PRHDT, CDR2 FYEKMQ (reference sequence). V shed 0 bases, J shed 6 bases, and the junction held 6 bases outside the gene matches. CDR3 bases: TGTGCCAGCAGCTTAGGGCGACTAGCGGGAGTTGGCGAGCAGTACTTC. It codes for CASSLGRLAGVGEQYF.

This clonotype has at least ten counts. The J gene is TRBJ1-5, the V gene TRBV6-1; perhaps TRBD1 as D (6 bases). There are 16 residues in the CDR3. With 5 bases removed from V and 6 bases from J, the gap between germline ends came to 20 bases. Germline CDR1 and CDR2: MNHNS and SASEGT. Written as DNA, the CDR3 is TGTGCCAGCAGTAACAGGGTGCGCGGGGTCACTCAGCCCCAGCATTTT. Protein product: CASSNRVRGVTQPQHF.

The V gene is TRBV7-9, the J gene TRBJ2-1; 11 nucleotides line up with TRBD1. V lost 8 bases, J lost 6 bases, and 9 bases stayed unmatched. This CDR3 contains 15 residues. The germline gives CDR1 SEHNR, CDR2 FQNEAQ (reference sequence). The CDR3 sequence is CASPPWDRGINEQFF. The CDR3 DNA reads TGTGCCAGCCCGCCGTGGGACAGGGGGATCAATGAGCAGTTCTTC.

This clonotype was observed at least ten times. The chain combines TRBV9 with TRBJ1-3; unclear D gene. CDR1 is SGDLS, CDR2 YYNGEE, per germline. The CDR3 length is 19 residues. V lost 2 bases and J lost 0, with 21 bases in between. The CDR3, as DNA: TGTGCCAGCAGCGTGGCAGGAGAGCCGCGAGGAAGCTCTGGAAACACCATATATTTT. It encodes CASSVAGEPRGSSGNTIYF.

The CDR3 loop is CASSVSGAVQETQYF. The CDR3 DNA reads as TGTGCCAGCAGCGTAAGCGGAGCGGTCCAAGAGACCCAGTACTTC. The chain combines TRBV9 with TRBJ2-5, with TRBD2 as a possible D gene (5 bases). The CDR3 spans 15 residues. Per the germline V gene, CDR1 is SGDLS and CDR2 is YYNGEE. The ends were cut back, 1 base at V and 1 base at J, with 11 bases in the middle.

The table lists this clonotype with many counts. The gene calls are TRBV7-2 and TRBJ1-2, with 10 bases identical to TRBD1. Germline assignment: CDR1 SGHTA and CDR2 FQGNSA. V lost 5 bases and J lost 4; bases outside the gene matches: 1. The CDR3 is 13 residues long. The CDR3 reads CASSGQGGYGYTF. The CDR3 DNA sequence: TGTGCCAGCAGCGGACAGGGGGGCTATGGCTACACCTTC.

Ten or more counts support this clonotype. The chain is built from TRBV27 and TRBJ2-5, with 7 positions matching TRBD2. Germline V CDR1 and CDR2: MNHEY, SMNVEV (reference sequence). The CDR3 loop spans 15 amino acids. V lost 6 bases and J lost 4; bases outside the gene matches: 11. CDR3 DNA sequence: TGTGCCAGCAGACAAAAACCCTCGGGGGGAGAGACCCAGTACTTC. As protein: CASRQKPSGGETQYF.

This clonotype was observed at least ten times. This chain joins TRBV7-9 and TRBJ2-5; D may be TRBD1 or TRBD2 (5 bases each). This CDR3 contains 14 residues. V dropped 5 bases and J dropped 5 bases, with 15 bases sitting between them. Per the germline V gene, CDR1 is SEHNR and CDR2 is FQNEAQ (reference sequence). CDR3 region: CASSPRPRDETQYF. The CDR3 DNA is TGTGCCAGCAGCCCACGGCCCAGGGACGAGACCCAGTACTTC.

The CDR3 spells CSATRLAETYEQYF. The CDR3 DNA follows: TGCAGTGCTACCAGACTAGCGGAAACCTACGAGCAGTACTTC. The V gene is TRBV20-1, the J gene TRBJ2-7, with 9 bases aligning to TRBD2. CDR1 is DFQATT, CDR2 SNEGSKA, per germline (reference sequence). Germline trimming cut 4 bases from V and 2 bases from J; bases unmatched to any gene: 6. CDR3 length: 14 amino acids.

This clonotype occurred a few times. The chain links TRBV4-2 to TRBJ1-1; TRBD1 might be the D (6 bases). Trimming removed 4 bases from V and 0 bases from J, with 15 bases in between. The CDR3 consists of 16 residues. CDR1 and CDR2 (germline): LGHNA, YNFKEQ. This CDR3 reads CASSPLAGEMNTEAFF. The CDR3 coding sequence is TGTGCCAGCAGCCCATTGGCAGGGGAGATGAACACTGAAGCTTTCTTT.

The gene calls are TRBV6-2 or TRBV6-3 and TRBJ1-2, with D possibly matching TRBD1 (5 bases). The CDR3 spans 14 residues. Germline V CDR1 and CDR2: MNHEY, SVGEGT. V gave up 2 bases and J gave up 3 bases, with 10 bases separating them. The CDR3 protein is CASSYGQGYYGYTF. DNA of the CDR3: TGTGCCAGCAGTTACGGGCAGGGTTACTATGGCTACACCTTC.

Only a few counts were recorded for this clonotype. The chain employs TRBV6-1 and TRBJ2-7, with 7 positions matching TRBD2. This CDR3 is 19 amino acids long. V trimming: 5 bases; J trimming: 2 bases; junction bases outside the gene matches: 21. Germline lookup yields CDR1 MNHNS and CDR2 SASEGT. In DNA, the CDR3 is TGTGCCAGCAGTTGGGTGGTTGGGAGGGCCGAGTTAACCACCTACGAGCAGTACTTC. It specifies CASSWVVGRAELTTYEQYF.

This clonotype was picked up a small number of times. The chain has TRBV7-8 and TRBJ2-3; a weak D match, TRBD2 (5 bases). Deletions cut 1 base from V and 1 base from J, with 12 bases between. Germline V gene lookup returns CDR1 SGHVS and CDR2 FQNEAQ. The length of the CDR3 is 16 residues. DNA for the CDR3: TGTGCCAGCAGCTTAGTCGCTCTGAGGGGCACAGATACGCAGTATTTT. Its translation: CASSLVALRGTDTQYF.

The gene calls are TRBV25-1 and TRBJ2-1, with D tentatively TRBD1 or TRBD2 (5 bases each). The CDR3 covers 15 residues. Germline V gene lookup returns CDR1 MGHDK and CDR2 SYGVNS. The V end was cut by 7 bases, the J end by 10 bases, with 23 bases between. CDR3 nucleotides: TGTGCCAGCACCCCCGCCGAGGGGTTACTTTGGGAGCAGTTCTTC. Translation gives CASTPAEGLLWEQFF.

This clonotype occurred many times. This rearrangement joins TRBV5-1 to TRBJ2-3; 10 bases match TRBD2. The germline V gene has CDR1 SGHRS and CDR2 YFSETQ. V lost 2 bases, J lost 6 bases, and 6 bases stayed unmatched. This CDR3 contains 15 residues. In nucleotides, the CDR3 is TGCGCCAGCAGCTTCAGCGGGAGGGCCGTGGATACGCAGTATTTT. As protein: CASSFSGRAVDTQYF.

This clonotype showed up many times. The chain combines TRBV28 with TRBJ2-5; 9 positions match TRBD1. CDR3 size: 16 residues. V shed 6 bases and J 6 bases; nucleotides not matched to a gene: 14. Germline V gene lookup returns CDR1 MDHEN and CDR2 SYDVKM. CDR3 in amino acids: CASRRISGQGVKTQYF. The CDR3 nucleotides are TGTGCCAGCAGAAGAATATCGGGACAGGGTGTGAAGACCCAGTACTTC.

The gene calls are TRBV5-6 and TRBJ1-1; D uncertain. This CDR3 comprises 18 residues. Germline V gene lookup returns CDR1 SGHDT and CDR2 YYEEEE. Deletions cut 4 bases from V and 1 base from J, with 23 bases between. The DNA of the CDR3 is TGTGCCAGCAGCAGTGGTCGTTTTATAAGCCTCTGGAACACTGAAGCTTTCTTT. Protein product: CASSSGRFISLWNTEAFF.

This clonotype was detected many times. The CDR3 sequence is CASSNTGQLSYGYTF. The CDR3, as DNA: TGTGCCAGCAGTAATACAGGGCAGTTGAGCTATGGCTACACCTTC. The genes are TRBV6-1 and TRBJ1-2; TRBD1 is a possible D gene (6 bases). The V end lost 5 bases, the J end lost 4 bases, and 17 bases lay between the germline ends. The CDR3 spans 15 residues. Germline V CDR1 and CDR2: MNHNS, SASEGT.

This clonotype was counted ten times or more. This chain connects TRBV6-2 or TRBV6-3 to TRBJ2-1, with TRBD2 matching over 10 bases. Germline CDR1 MNHEY, CDR2 SVGEGT. The CDR3 is made up of 21 amino acids. Unmatched junction bases numbered 16, after V lost 2 bases and J lost 0 bases. The CDR3 protein is CASSYPAGTSAIPSSYNEQFF. CDR3 coding DNA: TGTGCCAGCAGTTACCCAGCCGGGACTAGCGCTATACCCAGCTCCTACAATGAGCAGTTCTTC.

This clonotype was detected many times. The rearrangement links TRBV5-1 to TRBJ2-1; 8 bases map to TRBD1. After removal of 3 bases from V and 3 bases from J, the junction contained 8 bases not matched to a gene. CDR3 length: 16 residues. Germline V gene data show CDR1 as SGHRS and CDR2 as YFSETQ. The CDR3 DNA sequence: TGCGCCAGCAGCTACCCCCCGGACAGGGACTACAATGAGCAGTTCTTC. Translation: CASSYPPDRDYNEQFF.

The V call is TRBV6-4, the J call TRBJ2-1; TRBD1 is a possible D gene (5 bases). Germline values: CDR1 MRHNA, CDR2 SNTAGT. The CDR3 totals 15 residues. The V end lost 6 bases, the J end lost 2 bases, and 14 bases lay between the germline ends. The chain's CDR3 is CASSTEDIAYNEQFF. CDR3 nucleotide sequence: TGTGCCAGCAGCACCGAGGACATAGCCTACAATGAGCAGTTCTTC.